A selection of T cell receptor beta chains follows, all from one sample in a study of identical twins. TCRdb itself ran the 5' RACE reads through MiXCR, one entry per CDR3 protein. The sample includes roughly 1,500,000 distinct CDR3 sequences, about 31% of them seen just once. The sample consisted of cord blood. The receptors come from a newborn girl in good health. The CDR3 runs from the conserved cysteine through the conserved F or W. A D gene is named only where the DNA matches it firmly. The size entry is marked missing in some rows and otherwise reads once, few, many or a size class.

D gene	V gene	clone size	J gene	CDR3 DNA	CDR3 protein
NA	TRBV27	NA	TRBJ2-5	TGTGCCAGCAGTTTCCTCCCGCCCCTGGGGGATGAGCAGTACTTC	CASSFLPPLGDEQYF
NA	TRBV7-2	NA	TRBJ2-7	TGTGCCAGCAGCCTCGAGCTCCTTTACGAGCAGTACTTC	CASSLELLYEQYF
NA	TRBV27	few	TRBJ2-3	TGTGCCAGCTCGGACTACATAAACACAGATACGCAGTATTTT	CASSDYINTDTQYF
NA	TRBV21-1	few	TRBJ1-2	TGTGCCAGCAGCGGACAGGGGATTTATGGCTACACCTTC	CASSGQGIYGYTF
NA	TRBV12-3/TRBV12-4	NA	TRBJ1-2	TGTGCCAGCAGGGGAAGGGGTGGCTACACCTTC	CASRGRGGYTF
NA	TRBV9	NA	TRBJ2-3	TGTGCCAGCAGCCCTTCCTCTAAAACTAGCACAGATACGCAGTATTTT	CASSPSSKTSTDTQYF
NA	TRBV12-3/TRBV12-4	NA	TRBJ2-7	TGTGCCAGCAGTTCAGGGTCCCACGAGCAGTACTTC	CASSSGSHEQYF
NA	TRBV5-6	few	TRBJ1-2	TGTGCCAGCAGCTTGTCGTTGGTAGGGGACTATGGCTACACCTTC	CASSLSLVGDYGYTF
NA	TRBV6-2/TRBV6-3	NA	TRBJ1-2	TGTGCCGGCAGGGCTCACCTCTACTATGGCTACACCTTC	CAGRAHLYYGYTF
TRBD2	TRBV28	NA	TRBJ2-1	TGTGCCAGCAGTTACCCTGGAGCGGGAGTGCCCTACAATGAGCAGTTCTTC	CASSYPGAGVPYNEQFF
TRBD1	TRBV5-5	few	TRBJ1-1	TGTGCCAGCAGCCTCTTGGCCGGGACAGTCGTGAACACTGAAGCTTTCTTT	CASSLLAGTVVNTEAFF
TRBD1	TRBV27	few	TRBJ1-1	TGTGCCAGCAGTCCACAGGGGGGGAGCATGAACACTGAAGCTTTCTTT	CASSPQGGSMNTEAFF
TRBD1	TRBV6-6	NA	TRBJ1-4	TGTGCCAGCAGTTACGGGGGACAGGGCCCTGAAAAACTGTTTTTT	CASSYGGQGPEKLFF
TRBD2	TRBV5-1	few	TRBJ2-2	TGCGCCAGCAGCCCCCGGACTAGCGGATACACCGGGGAGCTGTTTTTT	CASSPRTSGYTGELFF
TRBD2	TRBV4-2	NA	TRBJ2-1	TGTGCCAGCAGCCAAACCCCGGGACTAACCTACAATGAGCAGTTCTTC	CASSQTPGLTYNEQFF
NA	TRBV6-5	NA	TRBJ2-7	TGTGCCAGCAGCCCTCCGGCTCGATCCTACGAGCAGTACTTC	CASSPPARSYEQYF
NA	TRBV4-2	few	TRBJ1-6	TGTGCCAGCAGCCTCGGGACGGGCGATAATTCACCCCTCCACTTT	CASSLGTGDNSPLHF
NA	TRBV5-6	NA	TRBJ2-5	TGTGCCAGCAGCTTGCTCCTAACCTCTGAGACCCAGTACTTC	CASSLLLTSETQYF
NA	TRBV6-1	few	TRBJ2-7	TGTGCCAGCACCCGGGAGACAGCGCGCTACGAGCAGTACTTC	CASTRETARYEQYF
NA	TRBV9	NA	TRBJ2-1	TGTGCCAGCAGCCCAGGAGGGCCTTGGGGCTCCTACAGTGAGCAGTTCTTC	CASSPGGPWGSYSEQFF
NA	TRBV27	NA	TRBJ2-5	TGTGCCAGCAGTCCCATGGTCGGTGAGACCCAGTACTTC	CASSPMVGETQYF
TRBD1	TRBV3-1	NA	TRBJ2-1	TGTGCCAGCAGACGACAGGGAGCCGCCTACGAGCAGTTCTTC	CASRRQGAAYEQFF
NA	TRBV9	NA	TRBJ2-3	TGTGCCAGCAGCGTTTACAGGGCTAGCACAGATACGCAGTATTTT	CASSVYRASTDTQYF
NA	TRBV10-3	NA	TRBJ2-3	TGTGCCATCAGTGAGTCGACATGGCTAGCGTACACAGATACGCAGTATTTT	CAISESTWLAYTDTQYF
NA	TRBV15	few	TRBJ1-6	TGTGCCACCAGCAGAGTCGGCAGGGTGAACTCACCCCTCCACTTT	CATSRVGRVNSPLHF
NA	TRBV10-2	NA	TRBJ2-3	TGCGCCAGCAGAAAGCAATCCACAGATACGCAGTATTTT	CASRKQSTDTQYF
TRBD1	TRBV27	few	TRBJ2-6	TGTACCAGCAGCCCCCTCAGGGGGCCTGGGGCCAACGTCCTGACTTTC	CTSSPLRGPGANVLTF
NA	TRBV20-1	NA	TRBJ2-4	TGCAGTGCTATGAGCAGGACAGCATTGTTTGACCAGTACTTC	CSAMSRTALFDQYF